Sequencing of this T cell receptor beta chain was carried out in a study of cytomegalovirus exposure and HLA in healthy donors. V dropped 3 bases and J dropped 2 bases, with 11 bases sitting between them. In germline, CDR1 is SGHRS, CDR2 YFSETQ. This CDR3 comprises 14 residues. Overall study results and limits: Across donors, most TCRs were seen rarely, yet some public ones were widespread. In a later analysis, TCR association rates varied by HLA locus: DRB1 most, HLA-C fewest.

Sampled while nominally healthy, donors likely had unrecorded immune exposures. For this clone: Its antigen remains unidentified.

The PCR was carried out with 60 Vbeta primers and 13 Jbeta primers. Some clones are missing from TCRdb's copy, which holds only in-frame ones; the method was immunoSEQ multiplex PCR. This table has 90,000 or so clones, roughly 82% appearing once. Sequenced: PBMCs. The chain couples TRBV5-1 to TRBJ1-2; a possible D gene is TRBD1 (6 bases). This receptor was taken from a man aged 25 to 40 in good health and CMV-seropositive. The CDR3 coding sequence is TGCGCCAGCAGCTCGGGACACCAAAACTATGGCTACACCTTC. Translated, it gives CASSSGHQNYGYTF.